A selection of T cell receptor beta chains follows, all from one sample in a study of CD8 T cells in ankylosing spondylitis. TCRdb re-analysed the 5' RACE reads in MiXCR, keeping a single row per CDR3 protein. The repertoire holds 650,000 to 800,000 distinct CDR3 sequences, roughly 19% seen once, with 19% in the top ten. The sequenced sample was blood, either unsorted or a sorted T cell fraction (not recorded which). These receptors were collected from a male donor with ankylosing spondylitis. Both conserved end residues are part of each CDR3. D genes are given only for firm matches. Some rows have no size entry. The others give once, few or many, or a class for an expanded clone.

size	V	D	length	J	DNA	CDR3
-	TRBV6-5	TRBD1	14	TRBJ2-7	TGTGCCAGCAGTTACCGACAGGGATGGCACGAGCAGTACTTC	CASSYRQGWHEQYF
few	TRBV5-1	-	14	TRBJ1-4	TGCGCCAGCAGCTTCGGGACTCCCATCGAAAAACTGTTTTTT	CASSFGTPIEKLFF
few	TRBV7-2	TRBD2	14	TRBJ2-1	TGTGCCAGCAGACCTAGCGGGAGTGTCGATGAGCAGTTCTTC	CASRPSGSVDEQFF
few	TRBV9	-	14	TRBJ1-4	TGTGCCAGCAGCGCCGGGACAATGGCCGAAAAACTGTTTTTT	CASSAGTMAEKLFF
-	TRBV11-3	-	14	TRBJ2-7	TGTGCCAGCAGCTTAAACGGACAGCCCTACGAGCAGTACTTC	CASSLNGQPYEQYF
-	TRBV5-1	-	12	TRBJ2-7	TGCGCCAGCAGCTATGTGGGAAACGAGCAGTACTTC	CASSYVGNEQYF
-	TRBV2	-	14	TRBJ1-1	TGTGCCAGCAGTGTGGGACACCAAGGGGCTGAAGCTTTCTTT	CASSVGHQGAEAFF
-	TRBV13	-	15	TRBJ2-1	TGTGCCAGCAGCTTAGATGTAGGGGGTAGAAATGAGCAGTTCTTC	CASSLDVGGRNEQFF
-	TRBV10-3	-	14	TRBJ2-7	TGTGCCATTAGGGACCAGGCCCGCTCCTACGAGCAGTACTTC	CAIRDQARSYEQYF
-	TRBV20-1	TRBD2	16	TRBJ2-3	TGCAGTGCCCCGGGACTAGCGGGGGGAAGCACAGATACGCAGTATTTT	CSAPGLAGGSTDTQYF
few	TRBV12-3/TRBV12-4	-	15	TRBJ1-4	TGTGCCAGCAGTTTGTTGGGGACAACTAATGAAAAACTGTTTTTT	CASSLLGTTNEKLFF
-	TRBV29-1	TRBD1	15	TRBJ2-7	TGCAGCGCTGACTTAGGACAGGGAACTCCCTACGAGCAGTACTTC	CSADLGQGTPYEQYF
many	TRBV12-3/TRBV12-4	TRBD1	13	TRBJ2-5	TGTGCCAGCAGGGTGACAGGGGGAGAGACCCAGTACTTC	CASRVTGGETQYF
-	TRBV6-2/TRBV6-3	TRBD1	15	TRBJ1-5	TGTGCCAGCAGTCCTAGGGGACAGGGCGAGCAGCCCCAGCATTTT	CASSPRGQGEQPQHF
few	TRBV7-7	-	16	TRBJ2-7	TGTGCCAGCAGCTTAGGGGTCGCCGGGGGCCCCTATGAGCAGTACTTC	CASSLGVAGGPYEQYF
few	TRBV20-1	-	13	TRBJ1-4	TGCAGTGCTAAGACCCTAACGGGGGAAAAACTGTTTTTT	CSAKTLTGEKLFF
many	TRBV5-1	-	13	TRBJ2-3	TGCGCCAGCAGCTCCTTCCTCACAGATACGCAGTATTTT	CASSSFLTDTQYF
many	TRBV9	TRBD1	15	TRBJ2-5	TGTGCCAGCAGCCACCCCGGGACAGGGGAAGAGACCCAGTACTTC	CASSHPGTGEETQYF
few	TRBV5-1	-	12	TRBJ1-2	TGCGCCAGCTCTGCAGGAAACTATGGCTACACCTTC	CASSAGNYGYTF
-	TRBV10-3	-	12	TRBJ1-1	TGTGCCATCAGTGACGTAGGCACTGAAGCTTTCTTT	CAISDVGTEAFF
-	TRBV7-3	TRBD1	17	TRBJ2-2	TGTGCCAGCAGCCCCCGAGGGGGCGGACTTAACACCGGGGAGCTGTTTTTT	CASSPRGGGLNTGELFF
-	TRBV6-1	TRBD1	15	TRBJ2-7	TGTGCCAGCAGTGCCTGGACAGGGCACCGCTACGAGCAGTACTTC	CASSAWTGHRYEQYF
few	TRBV24-1	TRBD1	16	TRBJ1-2	TGTGCCACCAGGACAGAGCCGGGACAGGGGTTTCATGGCTACACCTTC	CATRTEPGQGFHGYTF